Presented here are 18 T cell receptor beta chains from one specimen sequenced in a study of T-cell reconstitution after alpha-beta-depleted transplantation in children. Unique molecular identifiers featured in how the TCRbeta library was prepared. Via MiXCR, TCRdb re-called the PCR reads, giving one row per CDR3 protein. The sample carries about 640,000 distinct CDR3 sequences, 16% recorded once. The specimen was PBMCs from the stem cell graft donor, collected from the stem cell graft. Receptors originate from a human donor who donated a stem cell graft to a child with acute myeloid leukemia.

This clonotype was counted only a few times. This chain connects TRBV4-2 to TRBJ1-2; D remains ambiguous. This CDR3 comprises 16 residues. Looked up from germline, CDR1 is LGHNA and CDR2 is YNFKEQ. The V end was cut by 1 base, the J end by 1 base, with 13 bases between. In DNA form, the CDR3 reads TGTGCCAGCAGCCAAGCCTCGGACGGCAATAACTATGGCTACACCTTC. Protein sequence: CASSQASDGNNYGYTF.

The chain carries TRBV7-2 and TRBJ2-7, with D possibly being TRBD1 (6 bases). Germline CDR1 is SGHTA and CDR2 is FQGNSA. The CDR3 has 15 residues. Between the trimmed V and J ends, which lost 5 bases and 5 bases, there was a span of 19 bases. CDR3 sequence reads: CASSPRTGQFNEQYF. The CDR3 nucleotides read TGTGCCAGCAGCCCGAGAACGGGACAATTCAACGAGCAGTACTTC.

This clonotype was recorded a few times. The V gene is TRBV5-1, the J gene TRBJ2-7; D remains unclear. With 0 bases removed from V and 0 bases from J, the gap between germline ends came to 13 bases. CDR3 length: 16 residues. From germline, CDR1 is SGHRS and CDR2 YFSETQ. The CDR3 protein is CASSLETAQSSYEQYF. For the CDR3, the DNA is TGCGCCAGCAGCTTGGAAACGGCCCAAAGCTCCTACGAGCAGTACTTC.

This chain links TRBV7-9 with TRBJ2-2; 8 bases line up with TRBD2. CDR3 size: 16 residues. V dropped 3 bases and J dropped 5; count of bases not matched to a gene: 8. Germline V CDR1 and CDR2: SEHNR, FQNEAQ (reference sequence). The CDR3 sequence: CASSFTGLVGTGELFF. Here the CDR3 DNA reads TGTGCCAGCAGCTTCACGGGACTAGTGGGAACCGGGGAGCTGTTTTTT. Using reference TRBV7-9 and TRBJ2-2 for the parts outside the CDR3, the full variable domain is DTGVSQNPRHKITKRGQNVTFRCDPISEHNRLYWYRQTLGQGPEFLTYFQNEAQLEKSRLLSDRFSAERPKGSFSTLEIQRTEQGDSAMYLCASSFTGLVGTGELFFGEGSRLTVL.

This clonotype was recorded a few times. The chain couples TRBV30 to TRBJ1-1; D gene ambiguous. The CDR3 runs to 13 residues. V lost 2 bases and J 5 bases, leaving 12 bases between the germline ends. The germline V gene has CDR1 GTSNPN and CDR2 SVGIG (reference sequence). In nucleotides, the CDR3 is TGTGCCTGGAGTACCCAAGGTGGGACTGAAGCTTTCTTT. Protein: CAWSTQGGTEAFF.

Many counts were recorded for this clonotype. One end of the junction varies from germline; a read error may be responsible. The chain recombines TRBV5-1 with TRBJ2-3; D is ambiguous. Germline V gene data show CDR1 as SGHRS and CDR2 as YFSETQ. This CDR3 spans 13 amino acids. Here the CDR3 DNA reads TGTGCCAGCAGTCTTGGACCCGCGGATACGCAGTATTTT. Encoded protein: CASSLGPADTQYF.

This clonotype was seen a few times. The chain recombines TRBV24-1 with TRBJ2-3; 7 nucleotides line up with TRBD2. Germline V gives CDR1 KGHDR, CDR2 SFDVKD. The CDR3 is 15 amino acids. The V segment lost 3 bases and the J segment 5 bases; nucleotides outside the gene matches: 7. The CDR3 loop is CATSDPVAGVDTQYF. In DNA, the CDR3 is TGTGCCACCAGTGATCCCGTGGCGGGAGTAGATACGCAGTATTTT.

This clonotype turned up a few times. V is TRBV20-1 and J is TRBJ2-7; D is possibly TRBD1 (6 bases). The germline V and J ends were trimmed by 6 bases and 6 bases, with 12 bases remaining between them. CDR1 is DFQATT, CDR2 SNEGSKA, per germline (reference sequence). This CDR3 contains 11 residues. CDR3 nucleotide sequence: TGCAGTGCCACCACAGGGATCGAGCAGTACTTC. Its translation: CSATTGIEQYF.

This chain uses TRBV7-3 with TRBJ2-1; D gene ambiguous. There are 13 residues in the CDR3. Looked up from germline, CDR1 is SGHTA and CDR2 is FQGTGA. V lost 5 bases and J 8 bases, leaving 13 bases between the germline ends. CDR3 sequence reads: CASSREVDHEQFF. The CDR3 DNA is TGTGCCAGCAGCCGCGAGGTGGATCATGAGCAGTTCTTC.

Ten or more counts support this clonotype. V is TRBV6-6 and J is TRBJ1-3, with D uncertain. Germline V lookup: CDR1 MNHNY, CDR2 SVGAGI (reference sequence). Trimming pared 5 bases from V and 4 bases from J, leaving 6 bases between. This CDR3 has 12 amino acids. The CDR3 nucleotides read TGTGCCAGCAGTCCTACAGGAAACACCATATATTTT. Its protein is CASSPTGNTIYF.

The sample holds many counts of this clonotype. The V call is TRBV15, the J call TRBJ1-5; D is unresolved. The germline V gene has CDR1 LNHNV and CDR2 YYDKDF (reference sequence). The CDR3 extends over 15 amino acids. The V and J ends lost 4 bases and 0 bases respectively, with 10 bases between them. In DNA form, the CDR3 reads TGTGCCACCAGCAAAGACATGTTTAGCAATCAGCCCCAGCATTTT. This encodes CATSKDMFSNQPQHF.

This clonotype appeared a few times. The CDR3 region is CASSQGGTSGDTTYEQYF. The CDR3 DNA follows: TGCGCCAGCAGCCAAGGGGGGACTAGCGGGGATACTACCTACGAGCAGTACTTC. V is TRBV4-3 and J is TRBJ2-7; TRBD2 matches at 13 bases. V lost 1 base and J lost 2; bases outside the gene matches: 8. Germline V gene data show CDR1 as LGHNA and CDR2 as YSLEER. The CDR3 loop spans 18 amino acids.

A few counts support this clonotype. The rearrangement links TRBV7-9 to TRBJ2-2; tentative D call: TRBD2 (6 bases). V dropped 0 bases and J dropped 7 bases, with 9 bases sitting between them. There are 14 residues in the CDR3. Germline V lookup: CDR1 SEHNR, CDR2 FQNEAQ (reference sequence). CDR3 in DNA: TGTGCCAGCAGCTTAGCGCGGGGTAACGGGGAGCTGTTTTTT. Encoded protein: CASSLARGNGELFF.

The chain combines TRBV5-1 with TRBJ2-5, with D uncertain. CDR3 length equals 15 residues. Deletions cut 6 bases from V and 1 base from J, with 16 bases between. Germline V gives CDR1 SGHRS, CDR2 YFSETQ. CDR3 sequence: CASMGGPATQETQYF. CDR3 DNA sequence: TGCGCCAGCATGGGTGGCCCGGCCACCCAAGAGACCCAGTACTTC. The whole variable domain, remainder taken from reference TRBV5-1 and TRBJ2-5, is KAGVTQTPRYLIKTRGQQVTLSCSPISGHRSVSWYQQTPGQGLQFLFEYFSETQRNKGNFPGRFSGRQFSNSRSEMNVSTLELGDSALYLCASMGGPATQETQYFGPGTRLLVL.

This clonotype was seen many times. The J gene is TRBJ2-7, the V gene TRBV20-1; 8 bases fit TRBD2. Germline V gene sequence: CDR1 DFQATT, CDR2 SNEGSKA (reference sequence). Germline trimming cut 3 bases from V and 1 base from J; bases unmatched to any gene: 8. This CDR3 comprises 15 residues. CDR3 nucleotide sequence: TGCAGTGCTAGTGTATCCGGGACTAGATCCTACGAGCAGTACTTC. It codes for CSASVSGTRSYEQYF.

In its sample, this clonotype was seen many times. This sequence joins TRBV20-1 and TRBJ1-4; a weak D match, TRBD1 (5 bases). The CDR3 has 15 residues. The ends were cut back, 7 bases at V and 1 base at J, with 16 bases in the middle. Germline CDR1 is DFQATT and CDR2 is SNEGSKA (reference sequence). CDR3 DNA sequence: TGCAGTGTAGACGGGGCCCCCGGAACTAATGAAAAACTGTTTTTT. The encoded protein is CSVDGAPGTNEKLFF.

The sample holds many counts of this clonotype. The chain has TRBV12-3 or TRBV12-4 and TRBJ2-1; no clear D gene. The V end lost 3 bases, the J end lost 2 bases, and 11 bases lay between the germline ends. The CDR3 spans 15 residues. CDR3 loop: CASSFQQPPYNEQFF. The CDR3 DNA reads TGTGCCAGCAGTTTCCAGCAGCCCCCCTACAATGAGCAGTTCTTC.

This clonotype was detected many times. V and J are TRBV20-1 and TRBJ2-4; D not resolved. Trimming took off 3 bases at V and 15 bases at J, with 15 bases between the two ends. This CDR3 contains 11 residues. Germline CDR1 and CDR2: DFQATT and SNEGSKA (reference sequence). The CDR3 is CSARGQWATYF. The CDR3 nucleotides are TGCAGTGCTAGGGGCCAATGGGCGACGTACTTC.